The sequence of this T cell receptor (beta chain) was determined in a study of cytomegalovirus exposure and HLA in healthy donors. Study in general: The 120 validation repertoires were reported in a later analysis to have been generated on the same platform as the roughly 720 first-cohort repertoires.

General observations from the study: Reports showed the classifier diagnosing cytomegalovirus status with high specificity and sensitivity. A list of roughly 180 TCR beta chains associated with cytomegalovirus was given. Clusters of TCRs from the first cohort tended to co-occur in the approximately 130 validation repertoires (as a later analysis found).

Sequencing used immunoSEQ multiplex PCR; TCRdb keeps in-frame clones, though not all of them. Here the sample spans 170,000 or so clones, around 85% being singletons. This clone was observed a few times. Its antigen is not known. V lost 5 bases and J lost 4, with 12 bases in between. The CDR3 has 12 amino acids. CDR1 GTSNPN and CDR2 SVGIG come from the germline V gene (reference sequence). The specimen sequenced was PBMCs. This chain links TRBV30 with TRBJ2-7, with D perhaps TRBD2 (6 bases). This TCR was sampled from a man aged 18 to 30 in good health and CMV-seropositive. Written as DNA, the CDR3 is TGTGCCTGGGGAGAGGGGAGGTACGAGCAGTACTTC. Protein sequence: CAWGEGRYEQYF.